The 8 T cell receptor beta chains below were found in one sample sequenced in a study of CD8 T cells in ankylosing spondylitis. No antigen has been identified for these receptors. Each CDR3 protein is one row after TCRdb ran MiXCR on the 5' RACE reads. Here the sample spans about 220,000 distinct CDR3 sequences, 6% to 8% being singletons. Study-wide findings and caveats: A TCR beta motif made of several highly homologous variants seemed typical of ankylosing spondylitis blood.

Sequencing was performed on blood, either unsorted or a sorted T cell fraction (not recorded which). The receptors derive from a male donor with ankylosing spondylitis.

This clonotype showed up many times. J is TRBJ1-1 and V is TRBV10-3; D unclear. Looked up from germline, CDR1 is ENHRY and CDR2 is SYGVKD. The germline V and J ends were trimmed by 0 bases and 3 bases, with 14 bases remaining between them. The CDR3 is 16 residues long. This CDR3 is CAISESWTAWDTEAFF. The CDR3, as DNA: TGTGCCATCAGTGAGTCTTGGACTGCCTGGGACACTGAAGCTTTCTTT.

This clonotype has a count of ten or more. The chain employs TRBV2 and TRBJ1-2; 7 nucleotides agree with TRBD1. J gave up 5 bases and V 7 bases, and 10 bases lay outside the gene matches. This CDR3 spans 14 amino acids. Germline assignment: CDR1 SNHLY and CDR2 FYNNEI. The CDR3 DNA follows: TGTGCCAGCAAACAACCGGGACAGCGGTATGGCTACACCTTC. Amino acids: CASKQPGQRYGYTF.

This clonotype occurred many times. The chain recombines TRBV10-3 with TRBJ2-7, with D tentatively TRBD2 (5 bases). This CDR3 region has 14 residues. Germline values: CDR1 ENHRY, CDR2 SYGVKD. Trimming removed 3 bases from V and 4 bases from J, with 13 bases in between. The CDR3 bases are TGTGCCATCAGTGAAGCCGGGAATGCTTACGAGCAGTACTTC. It specifies CAISEAGNAYEQYF.

This clonotype was counted a few times. The rearrangement joins TRBV3-1 to TRBJ2-2; 7 nucleotides align to TRBD2. With 1 base clipped from V and 1 base from J, the junction kept 6 bases outside the gene matches. The germline V gene has CDR1 LGHDT and CDR2 YNNKEL (reference sequence). This CDR3 region has 17 residues. This CDR3 reads CASSQVRLAVNTGELFF. DNA for the CDR3: TGTGCCAGCAGCCAAGTCCGCCTAGCGGTGAACACCGGGGAGCTGTTTTTT. Full variable domain (remainder filled in from reference TRBV3-1 and TRBJ2-2): DTAVSQTPKYLVTQMGNDKSIKCEQNLGHDTMYWYKQDSKKFLKIMFSYNNKELIINETVPNRFSPKSPDKAHLNLHINSLELGDSAVYFCASSQVRLAVNTGELFFGEGSRLTVL.

This clonotype has more than one count but fewer than ten. V and J are TRBV29-1 and TRBJ2-7; D unresolved. CDR3 length equals 13 residues. V lost 4 bases to trimming and J lost 3 bases, with 13 bases between them. Germline values: CDR1 SQVTM, CDR2 ANQGSEA. For the CDR3, the DNA is TGCAGCGTTGGAGTAGTAAGAGGCTACGAGCAGTACTTC. Translation gives CSVGVVRGYEQYF.

This clonotype was detected ten times or more. This chain joins TRBV29-1 and TRBJ1-1; D perhaps matches TRBD1 (5 bases). Germline V CDR1 and CDR2: SQVTM, ANQGSEA. Trimming left V 7 bases short and J 0 bases short, with 18 bases between. There are 15 residues in the CDR3. The CDR3 DNA sequence: TGCAGCGACTCTACAGGATGGGATATGAACACTGAAGCTTTCTTT. Translating gives CSDSTGWDMNTEAFF.

At least ten counts were recorded for this clonotype. CDR3 in DNA: TGCAGTGCCCGGGAGGGGCCTCACCCTGCCGACTATGGCTACACCTTC. This translates into CSAREGPHPADYGYTF. V usage is TRBV20-1 and J usage is TRBJ1-2; maybe TRBD1 (5 bases). The V and J ends lost 6 bases and 3 bases respectively, with 23 bases between them. The CDR3 spans 16 residues. Per germline, CDR1 DFQATT and CDR2 SNEGSKA (reference sequence).

This clonotype was detected ten times or more. The chain has TRBV29-1 and TRBJ2-2; D remains unclear. Germline V gene sequence: CDR1 SQVTM, CDR2 ANQGSEA. Trimming stripped 4 bases from V and 2 bases from J, with 17 bases between. This CDR3 contains 16 residues. DNA for the CDR3: TGCAGCGTTGTAGGTCTCACTAATCGAAACACCGGGGAGCTGTTTTTT. It is translated as CSVVGLTNRNTGELFF.